A single T cell receptor beta chain is shown here with its context. CDR3 length: 15 amino acids. The ends were cut back, 8 bases at V and 0 bases at J, with 17 bases in the middle. Germline V lookup: CDR1 PRHDT, CDR2 FYEKMQ (reference sequence). These data are taken from a study of cytomegalovirus exposure and HLA in healthy donors. About the study: Some 91 million unique TCRs from HLA-typed donors were held in an early release of data.

Primers for the PCR totalled 60 Vbeta and 13 Jbeta. The assay was immunoSEQ multiplex PCR, and TCRdb's table has in-frame clones only and misses some. The sample records 150,000 to 160,000 clones, around 84% being singletons. The TCR sequence derives from a woman aged 40 to 50 in good health and CMV-seropositive. The chain couples TRBV13 to TRBJ2-7; D may be TRBD2 (7 bases). What was sequenced was PBMCs. CDR3 residues: CASREAGASSYEQYF. In DNA, the CDR3 is TGTGCCAGCCGAGAGGCGGGGGCTAGCTCCTACGAGCAGTACTTC.